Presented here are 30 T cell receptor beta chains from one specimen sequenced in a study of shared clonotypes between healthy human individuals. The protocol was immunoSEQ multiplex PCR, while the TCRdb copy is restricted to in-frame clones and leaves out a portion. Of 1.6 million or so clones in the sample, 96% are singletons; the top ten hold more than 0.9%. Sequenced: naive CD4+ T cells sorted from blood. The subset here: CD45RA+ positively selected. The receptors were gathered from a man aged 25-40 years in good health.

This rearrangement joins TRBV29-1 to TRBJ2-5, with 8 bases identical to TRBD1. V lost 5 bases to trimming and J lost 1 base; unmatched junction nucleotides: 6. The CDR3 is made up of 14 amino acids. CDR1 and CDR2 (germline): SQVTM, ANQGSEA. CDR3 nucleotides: TGCAGCGTTCCAGGGGGCCAGTTCCAAGAGACCCAGTACTTC. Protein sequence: CSVPGGQFQETQYF.

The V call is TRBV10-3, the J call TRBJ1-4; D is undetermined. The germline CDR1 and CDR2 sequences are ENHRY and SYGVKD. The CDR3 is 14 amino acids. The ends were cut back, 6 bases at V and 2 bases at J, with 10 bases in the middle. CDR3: CAISPLGTNEKLFF. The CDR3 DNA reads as TGTGCCATCAGCCCCTTGGGCACTAATGAAAAACTGTTTTTT.

CDR3 loop: CASRRTGVGTGELFF. The CDR3 DNA reads TGTGCCAGCAGACGGACAGGGGTGGGCACCGGGGAGCTGTTTTTT. The V and J genes are TRBV5-6 and TRBJ2-2; 9 nucleotides align to TRBD1. The germline gives CDR1 SGHDT, CDR2 YYEEEE. The CDR3 totals 15 residues. The junction had 6 bases not matched to a gene; V was cut back by 5 bases and J by 4 bases. Variable domain in full (rest from reference TRBV5-6 and TRBJ2-2): DAGVTQSPTHLIKTRGQQVTLRCSPKSGHDTVSWYQQALGQGPQFIFQYYEEEERQRGNFPDRFSGHQFPNYSSELNVNALLLGDSALYLCASRRTGVGTGELFFGEGSRLTVL.

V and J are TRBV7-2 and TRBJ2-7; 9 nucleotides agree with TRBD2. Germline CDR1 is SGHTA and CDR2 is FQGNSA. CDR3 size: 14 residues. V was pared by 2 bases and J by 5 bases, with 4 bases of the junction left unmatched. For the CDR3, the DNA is TGTGCCAGCAGCTTATCACTAGCGGGTCACGAGCAGTACTTC. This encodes CASSLSLAGHEQYF. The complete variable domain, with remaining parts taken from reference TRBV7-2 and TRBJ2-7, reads GAGVSQSPSNKVTEKGKDVELRCDPISGHTALYWYRQSLGQGLEFLIYFQGNSAPDKSGLPSDRFSAERTGGSVSTLTIQRTQQEDSAVYLCASSLSLAGHEQYFGPGTRLTVT.

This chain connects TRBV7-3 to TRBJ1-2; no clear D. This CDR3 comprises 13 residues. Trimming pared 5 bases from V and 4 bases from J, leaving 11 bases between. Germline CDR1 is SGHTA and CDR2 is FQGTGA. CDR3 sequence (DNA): TGTGCCAGCAGCCCAGGTGGAAGCTATGGCTACACCTTC. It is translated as CASSPGGSYGYTF.

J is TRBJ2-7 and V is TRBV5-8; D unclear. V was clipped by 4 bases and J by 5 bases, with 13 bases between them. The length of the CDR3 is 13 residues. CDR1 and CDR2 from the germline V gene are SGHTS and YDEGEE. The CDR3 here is CASSTGVQNEQYF. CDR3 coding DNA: TGTGCCAGCAGCACTGGAGTGCAGAACGAGCAGTACTTC.

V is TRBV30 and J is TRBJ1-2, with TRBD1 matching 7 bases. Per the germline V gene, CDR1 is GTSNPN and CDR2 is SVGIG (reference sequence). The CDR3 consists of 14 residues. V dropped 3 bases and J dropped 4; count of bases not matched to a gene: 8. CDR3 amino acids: CAWSGGTVLYGYTF. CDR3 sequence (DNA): TGTGCCTGGAGCGGAGGGACAGTCCTCTATGGCTACACCTTC.

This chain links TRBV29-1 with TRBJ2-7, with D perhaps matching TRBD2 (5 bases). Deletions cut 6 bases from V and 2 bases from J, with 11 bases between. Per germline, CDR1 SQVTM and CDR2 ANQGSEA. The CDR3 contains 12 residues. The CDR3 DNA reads TGCAGCGTGCGTGACGGGGCCTACGAGCAGTACTTC. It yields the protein CSVRDGAYEQYF.

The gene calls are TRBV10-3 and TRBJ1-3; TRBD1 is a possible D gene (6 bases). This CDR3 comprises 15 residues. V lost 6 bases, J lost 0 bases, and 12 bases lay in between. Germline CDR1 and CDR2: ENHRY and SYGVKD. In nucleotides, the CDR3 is TGTGCCATCAGCAAACAGGGAGTCTCTGGAAACACCATATATTTT. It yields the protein CAISKQGVSGNTIYF.

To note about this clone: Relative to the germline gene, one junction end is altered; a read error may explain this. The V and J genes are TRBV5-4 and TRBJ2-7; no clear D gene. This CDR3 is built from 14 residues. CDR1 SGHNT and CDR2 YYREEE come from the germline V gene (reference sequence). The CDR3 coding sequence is TGTGCCAGCAGCTCACGGACCGACTCCGACGAGCAGTACTTC. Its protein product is CASSSRTDSDEQYF.

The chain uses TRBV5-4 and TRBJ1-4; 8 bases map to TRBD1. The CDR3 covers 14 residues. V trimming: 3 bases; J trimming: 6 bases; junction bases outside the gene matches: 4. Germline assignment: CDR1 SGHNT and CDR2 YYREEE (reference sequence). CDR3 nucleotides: TGTGCCAGCAGCTCGGCAGGGGGCGATGAAAAACTGTTTTTT. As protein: CASSSAGGDEKLFF.

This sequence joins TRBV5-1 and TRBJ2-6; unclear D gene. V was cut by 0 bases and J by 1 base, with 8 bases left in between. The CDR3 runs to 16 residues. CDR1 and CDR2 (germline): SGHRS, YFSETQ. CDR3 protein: CASSLDRVSGANVLTF. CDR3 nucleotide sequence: TGCGCCAGCAGCTTGGATCGGGTATCTGGGGCCAACGTCCTGACTTTC.

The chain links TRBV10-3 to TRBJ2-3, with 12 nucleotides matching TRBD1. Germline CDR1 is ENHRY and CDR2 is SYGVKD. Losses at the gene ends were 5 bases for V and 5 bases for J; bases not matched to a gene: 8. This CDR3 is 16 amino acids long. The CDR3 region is CAISTAGTGGIDTQYF. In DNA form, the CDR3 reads TGTGCCATCAGTACAGCCGGGACAGGGGGCATAGATACGCAGTATTTT.

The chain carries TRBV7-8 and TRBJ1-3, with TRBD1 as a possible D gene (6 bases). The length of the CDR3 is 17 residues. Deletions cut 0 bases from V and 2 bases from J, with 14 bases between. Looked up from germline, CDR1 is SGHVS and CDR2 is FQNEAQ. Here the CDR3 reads CASSLALRGGTGNTIYF. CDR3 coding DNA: TGTGCCAGCAGCTTAGCGCTCAGGGGAGGTACTGGAAACACCATATATTTT.

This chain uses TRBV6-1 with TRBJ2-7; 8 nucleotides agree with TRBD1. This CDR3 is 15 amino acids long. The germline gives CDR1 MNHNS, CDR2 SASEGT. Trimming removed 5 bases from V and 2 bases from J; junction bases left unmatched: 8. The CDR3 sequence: CASSPRTGSPYEQYF. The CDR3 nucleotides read TGTGCCAGCAGTCCCCGGACAGGGAGTCCCTACGAGCAGTACTTC.

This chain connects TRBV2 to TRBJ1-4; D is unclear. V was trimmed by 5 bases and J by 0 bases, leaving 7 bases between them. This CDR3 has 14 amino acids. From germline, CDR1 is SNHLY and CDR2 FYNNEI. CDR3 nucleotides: TGTGCCAGCAGTCGGAAGTCAACTAATGAAAAACTGTTTTTT. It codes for CASSRKSTNEKLFF.

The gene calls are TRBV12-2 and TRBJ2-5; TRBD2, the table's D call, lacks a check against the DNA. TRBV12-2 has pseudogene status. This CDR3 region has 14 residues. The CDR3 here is CASRLAPFVETQYF. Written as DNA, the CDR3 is TGTGCAAGTCGCTTAGCCCCTTTCGTAGAGACCCAGTACTTC.

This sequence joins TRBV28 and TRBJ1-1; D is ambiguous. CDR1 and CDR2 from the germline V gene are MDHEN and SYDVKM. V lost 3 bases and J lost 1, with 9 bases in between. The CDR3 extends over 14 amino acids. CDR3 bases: TGTGCCAGCAGTTTGGTTGTGAGGAACACTGAAGCTTTCTTT. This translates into CASSLVVRNTEAFF.

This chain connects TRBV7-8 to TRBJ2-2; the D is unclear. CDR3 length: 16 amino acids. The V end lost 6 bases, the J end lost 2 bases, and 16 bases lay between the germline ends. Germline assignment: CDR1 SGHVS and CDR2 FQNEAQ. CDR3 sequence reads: CASRPNGILNTGELFF. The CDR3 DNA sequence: TGTGCCAGCAGGCCCAACGGAATTCTAAACACCGGGGAGCTGTTTTTT.

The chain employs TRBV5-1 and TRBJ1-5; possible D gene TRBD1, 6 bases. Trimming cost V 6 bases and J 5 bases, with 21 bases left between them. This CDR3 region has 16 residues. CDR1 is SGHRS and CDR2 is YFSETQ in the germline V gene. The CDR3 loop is CASINLSGGHDQPQHF. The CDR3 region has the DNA TGCGCCAGCATTAATCTTTCCGGGGGGCATGATCAGCCCCAGCATTTT.

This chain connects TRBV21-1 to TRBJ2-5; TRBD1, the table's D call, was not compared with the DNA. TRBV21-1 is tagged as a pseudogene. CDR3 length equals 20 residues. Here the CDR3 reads CASSKRAWDRELLTQETQYF. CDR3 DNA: TGTGCCAGCAGCAAGAGGGCTTGGGACAGGGAATTATTAACGCAAGAGACCCAGTACTTC.

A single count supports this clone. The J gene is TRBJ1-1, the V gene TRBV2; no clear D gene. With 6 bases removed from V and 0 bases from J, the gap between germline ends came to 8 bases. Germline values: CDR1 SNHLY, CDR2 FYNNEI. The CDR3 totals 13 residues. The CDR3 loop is CASRRFMNTEAFF. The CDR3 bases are TGTGCCAGCAGACGGTTCATGAACACTGAAGCTTTCTTT. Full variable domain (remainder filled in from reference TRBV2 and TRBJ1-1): EPEVTQTPSHQVTQMGQEVILRCVPISNHLYFYWYRQILGQKVEFLVSFYNNEISEKSEIFDDQFSVERPDGSNFTLKIRSTKLEDSAMYFCASRRFMNTEAFFGQGTRLTVV.

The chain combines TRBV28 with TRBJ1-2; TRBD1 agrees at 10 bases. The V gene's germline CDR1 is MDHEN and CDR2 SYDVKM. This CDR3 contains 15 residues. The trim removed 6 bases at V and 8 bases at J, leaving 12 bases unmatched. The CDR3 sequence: CASSLPGTGDPGYTF. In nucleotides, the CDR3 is TGTGCCAGCAGCCTACCCGGGACAGGGGACCCGGGCTACACCTTC.

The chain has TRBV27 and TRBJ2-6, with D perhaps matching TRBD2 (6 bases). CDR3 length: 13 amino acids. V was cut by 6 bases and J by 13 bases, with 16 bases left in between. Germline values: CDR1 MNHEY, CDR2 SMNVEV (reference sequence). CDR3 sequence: CASSRGTAQVLTF. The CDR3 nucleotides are TGTGCCAGCAGCCGAGGGACTGCTCAAGTCCTGACTTTC.

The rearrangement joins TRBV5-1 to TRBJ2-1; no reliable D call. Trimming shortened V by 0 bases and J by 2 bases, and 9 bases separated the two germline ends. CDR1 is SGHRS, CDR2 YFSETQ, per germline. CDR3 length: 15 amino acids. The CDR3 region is CASSLEHSTYNEQFF. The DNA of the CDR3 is TGCGCCAGCAGCTTGGAGCACAGTACCTACAATGAGCAGTTCTTC. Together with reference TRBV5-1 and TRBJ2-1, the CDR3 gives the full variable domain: KAGVTQTPRYLIKTRGQQVTLSCSPISGHRSVSWYQQTPGQGLQFLFEYFSETQRNKGNFPGRFSGRQFSNSRSEMNVSTLELGDSALYLCASSLEHSTYNEQFFGPGTRLTVL.

The CDR3 bases are TGCAGCGTCCGCGTCCCGGGACAGGGATTCTATGGCTACACCTTC. Protein product: CSVRVPGQGFYGYTF. The rearrangement links TRBV29-1 to TRBJ1-2; 9 nucleotides agree with TRBD1. The CDR3 totals 15 residues. Germline V gives CDR1 SQVTM, CDR2 ANQGSEA. Trimming removed 6 bases from V and 4 bases from J; junction bases left unmatched: 12.

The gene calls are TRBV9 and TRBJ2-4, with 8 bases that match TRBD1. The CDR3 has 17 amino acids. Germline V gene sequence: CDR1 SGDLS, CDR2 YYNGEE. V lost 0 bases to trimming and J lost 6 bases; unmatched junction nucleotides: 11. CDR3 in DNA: TGTGCCAGCAGCGTAGCAGGGGGCGAAGTCTGGGGAAACATTCAGTACTTC. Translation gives CASSVAGGEVWGNIQYF.

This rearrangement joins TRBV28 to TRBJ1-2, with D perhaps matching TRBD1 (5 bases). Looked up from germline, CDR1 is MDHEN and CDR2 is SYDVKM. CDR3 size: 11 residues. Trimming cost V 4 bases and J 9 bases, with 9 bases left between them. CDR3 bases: TGTGCCAGCAGTTGGAGGGACCGCTACACCTTC. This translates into CASSWRDRYTF.

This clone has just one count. CDR3 nucleotide sequence: TGCGCCAGCAGCTTGGGATTGTTAAATGAGCAGTTCTTC. Translated, it gives CASSLGLLNEQFF. V and J are TRBV5-1 and TRBJ2-1; no reliable D call. The CDR3 loop spans 13 amino acids. V lost 0 bases to trimming and J lost 7 bases, with 8 bases between them. Germline-derived CDR1 and CDR2 are SGHRS and YFSETQ. Based on the CDR3 plus reference TRBV5-1 and TRBJ2-1, the full variable domain is KAGVTQTPRYLIKTRGQQVTLSCSPISGHRSVSWYQQTPGQGLQFLFEYFSETQRNKGNFPGRFSGRQFSNSRSEMNVSTLELGDSALYLCASSLGLLNEQFFGPGTRLTVL.

As DNA, the CDR3 is TGTGCCAGCAGCTTGGTGTCAGGGGCCGTTTACAATGAGCAGTTCTTC. As protein: CASSLVSGAVYNEQFF. The chain links TRBV5-5 to TRBJ2-1; D is perhaps TRBD1 (6 bases). This CDR3 has 16 amino acids. Trimming took off 0 bases at V and 4 bases at J, with 14 bases between the two ends. Germline V lookup: CDR1 SGHKS, CDR2 YYEKEE (reference sequence).